This T cell receptor (beta chain) was sequenced during a study of T cell repertoires in cytomegalovirus infection. About the research overall: Through public TCR beta signatures, both CMV infection and matching HLA type were indicated.

TCRdb re-called the reads through MiXCR, storing one row per CDR3 protein. In the table there are about a million distinct CDR3 sequences, more than 25% of which are singletons. Germline V CDR1 and CDR2: KGHSH, LQKENI. This CDR3 comprises 14 residues. V gave up 2 bases and J gave up 6 bases, with 10 bases separating them. Study conclusions and caveats: Cumulative frequency of public TCR beta families picked out carriers of CMV plus the relevant HLA.

A word on this clonotype: Its antigen is not known.

Specimen: cultured CD8+ T cells from PBMCs, collected from culture after CMV antigen stimulation. The clonotype was recovered from a human donor in good health (CMV status not recorded). Some clones in this sample may be carry-over from other donors' samples. The V call is TRBV18, the J call TRBJ2-2, with D maybe TRBD2 (5 bases). CDR3 amino acids: CASSPEGGPGELFF. CDR3 bases: TGTGCCAGCTCACCAGAGGGCGGACCCGGGGAGCTGTTTTTT.